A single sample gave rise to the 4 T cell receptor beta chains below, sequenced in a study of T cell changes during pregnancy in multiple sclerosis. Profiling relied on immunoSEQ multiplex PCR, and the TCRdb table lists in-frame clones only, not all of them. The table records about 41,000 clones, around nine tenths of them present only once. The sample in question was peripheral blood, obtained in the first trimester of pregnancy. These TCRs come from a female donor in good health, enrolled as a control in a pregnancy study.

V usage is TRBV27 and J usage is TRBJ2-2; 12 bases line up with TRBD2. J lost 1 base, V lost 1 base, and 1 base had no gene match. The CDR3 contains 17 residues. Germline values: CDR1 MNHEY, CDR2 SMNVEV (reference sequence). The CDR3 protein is CASSLWGLAGNTGELFF. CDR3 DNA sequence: TGTGCCAGCAGTTTATGGGGACTAGCGGGGAACACCGGGGAGCTGTTTTTT.

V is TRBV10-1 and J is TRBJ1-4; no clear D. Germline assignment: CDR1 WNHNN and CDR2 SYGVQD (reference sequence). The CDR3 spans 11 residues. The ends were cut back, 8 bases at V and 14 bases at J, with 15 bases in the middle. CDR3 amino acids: CASGEDRRLFF. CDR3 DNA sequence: TGCGCCAGCGGAGAAGACCGGCGGCTGTTTTTT.

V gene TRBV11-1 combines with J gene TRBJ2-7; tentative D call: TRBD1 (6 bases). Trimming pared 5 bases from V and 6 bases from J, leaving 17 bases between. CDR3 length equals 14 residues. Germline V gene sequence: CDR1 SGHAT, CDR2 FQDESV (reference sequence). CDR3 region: CASSPSWGTIEQYF. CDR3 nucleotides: TGTGCCAGCAGCCCATCATGGGGGACAATCGAGCAGTACTTC. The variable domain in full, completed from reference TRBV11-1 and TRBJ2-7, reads EAEVAQSPRYKITEKSQAVAFWCDPISGHATLYWYRQILGQGPELLVQFQDESVVDDSQLPKDRFSAERLKGVDSTLKIQPAELGDSAMYLCASSPSWGTIEQYFGPGTRLTVT.

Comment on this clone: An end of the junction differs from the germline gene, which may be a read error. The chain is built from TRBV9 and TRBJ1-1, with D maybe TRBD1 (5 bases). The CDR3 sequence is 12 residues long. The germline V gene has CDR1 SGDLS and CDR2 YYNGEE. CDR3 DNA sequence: TGTGCCAGCGGGGGACGGGGGGTAGTAGGATTTTTT. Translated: CASGGRGVVGFF. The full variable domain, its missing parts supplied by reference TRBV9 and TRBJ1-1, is DSGVTQTPKHLITATGQRVTLRCSPRSGDLSVYWYQQSLDQGLQFLIQYYNGEERAKGNILERFSAQQFPDLHSELNLSSLELGDSALYFCASGGRGVVGFFGQGTRLTVV.